Below, one T cell receptor beta chain is given with its context. These data originate in a study of blood T cell repertoires in COVID-19. For the study at large: Italy, Spain and the United States were the sources of the convalescent and acute COVID-19 samples. T cells, B-cell-depleted T cells, or PBMCs supplied cDNA or gDNA.

Original methodology: Amplified reference gene primers provided the basis for estimating nucleated cell counts. Profiled with immunoSEQ multiplex PCR; TCRdb holds only in-frame clones, not every one. V and J calls and clone size follow that table, whereas D and trimming were derived from the DNA. The sample includes 200,000 to 250,000 clones, 80% to 85% of them seen just once. Germline assignment: CDR1 SGHRS and CDR2 YFSETQ. CDR3 length: 16 amino acids. J lost 5 bases, V lost 0 bases, and 8 bases had no gene match. The chain employs TRBV5-1 and TRBJ2-3; 8 bases agree with TRBD2. Sequencing was performed on peripheral blood. The source of this sequence is a woman of 80 years or more with active or convalescent COVID-19. The CDR3 is CASSLEPGGLRDTQYF. The CDR3, as DNA: TGCGCCAGCAGCTTGGAACCGGGGGGGCTTAGAGATACGCAGTATTTT.